A single count supports the clone carrying this T cell receptor (beta chain). Per the original data handling: Researchers report that nucleated cell counts were estimated from reference gene primer amplification. Here immunoSEQ multiplex PCR was the method, and the copy in TCRdb shows in-frame clones only, minus some. V and J calls and clone size come straight from that table; D and trimming were deduced from the DNA. The sample holds about 110,000 clones; around four fifths are singletons and the top ten take 7% to 9.5%. This record comes from a study of blood T cell repertoires in COVID-19. Overall study context: Samples of COVID-19 (acute and convalescent) were obtained from the United States, Italy and Spain.

This clonotype originated in a man between 65 and 85 years old with acute or convalescent COVID-19. Material: peripheral blood.

CDR3 DNA sequence: TGTGCCAGCAGCTTATCCGGGGCGAACACCGGGGAGCTGTTTTTT. Its translation is CASSLSGANTGELFF. This chain links TRBV7-3 with TRBJ2-2; the D gene is possibly TRBD2 (5 bases). The CDR3 contains 15 residues. Germline V CDR1 and CDR2: SGHTA, FQGTGA. Between the trimmed V and J ends, which lost 2 bases and 0 bases, there was a span of 7 bases.